The 3 T cell receptor beta chains below come from one sample, sequenced in a study of shared T cell receptors in the human thymus. Sequencing was performed with immunoSEQ multiplex PCR; in TCRdb, only in-frame clones are kept and a portion is missing. This table has roughly 560,000 clones, approximately 78% appearing once. The same data also went into a second study, on human thymus T cells.

Material: thymocytes. The receptors come from a boy less than two years old with a congenital heart defect.

The rearrangement joins TRBV4-3 to TRBJ1-4, with D unresolved. From germline, CDR1 is LGHNA and CDR2 YSLEER. There are 19 residues in the CDR3. V shed 0 bases and J shed 0 bases, with 17 bases lying between them. The CDR3 region has the DNA TGCGCCAGCAGCCAAGAAGGTCTGGGCGACTATTCAACTAATGAAAAACTGTTTTTT. It is translated as CASSQEGLGDYSTNEKLFF.

This sequence joins TRBV4-1 and TRBJ2-1; 10 positions match TRBD2. The J segment lost 4 bases and the V segment lost 4 bases, leaving 16 bases of the junction unmatched. CDR1 is MGHRA and CDR2 is YSYEKL in the germline V gene. CDR3 length: 19 amino acids. This CDR3 reads CASSREGPALAGAYNEQFF. In nucleotides, the CDR3 is TGCGCCAGCAGCCGTGAGGGCCCGGCGCTAGCGGGAGCGTACAATGAGCAGTTCTTC.

The rearrangement uses TRBV30 and TRBJ2-2; 7 bases fit TRBD1. CDR1 is GTSNPN and CDR2 is SVGIG in the germline V gene (reference sequence). CDR3 size: 16 residues. J lost 4 bases, V lost 3 bases, and 11 bases had no gene match. The DNA of the CDR3 is TGTGCCTGGAGAGCAATCCCAGGGGGTAGCACCGGGGAGCTGTTTTTT. It yields the protein CAWRAIPGGSTGELFF.